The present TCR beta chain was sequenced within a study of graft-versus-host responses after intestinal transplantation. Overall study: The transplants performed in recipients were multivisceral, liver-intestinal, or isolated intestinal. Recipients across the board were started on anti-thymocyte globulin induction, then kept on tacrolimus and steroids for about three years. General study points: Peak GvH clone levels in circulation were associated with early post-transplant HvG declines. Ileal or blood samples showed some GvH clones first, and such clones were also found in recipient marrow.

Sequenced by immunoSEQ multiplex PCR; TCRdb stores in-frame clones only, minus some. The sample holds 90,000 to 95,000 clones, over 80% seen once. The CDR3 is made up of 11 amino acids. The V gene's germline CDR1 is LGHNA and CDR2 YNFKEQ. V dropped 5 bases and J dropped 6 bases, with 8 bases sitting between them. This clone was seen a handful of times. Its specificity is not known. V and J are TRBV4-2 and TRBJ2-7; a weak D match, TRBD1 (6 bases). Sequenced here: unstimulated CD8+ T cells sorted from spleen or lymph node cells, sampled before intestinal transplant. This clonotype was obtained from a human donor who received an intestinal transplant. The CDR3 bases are TGTGCCAGCAGCAAACAGGGCGAGCAGTACTTC. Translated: CASSKQGEQYF.